The TCR beta chain described here comes from a study of response to subunit inactivated influenza vaccine (dated by TCRdb to 2017 to 2018). About the full investigation: To follow how T cells responded to a trivalent subunit inactivated influenza vaccine, the researchers relied on deep quantitative profiling of the T cell receptor repertoire. Results the study describes overall, beyond this receptor: According to the authors, only a limited number of new T cells may be recruited by each seasonal influenza vaccination.

The library relied on RT-PCR. Sequencing used an Illumina HiSeq 2500. TCRdb reworked the public reads: Q25 trimming with fastp, MiXCR clone assembly, productive beta chains retained. Every entry covers one CDR3 protein and lists the most common genes and DNA from its rows. In this sample the table shows about 780,000 distinct CDR3 sequences, less than 20% of which occur a single time. Together, the top ten hold roughly 10% of the sample. Of note for this clonotype: Its binding antigen is unknown. One base away there is no much larger clone; base qualities are not given.

This receptor was obtained from a man in his fifties who received an inactivated influenza vaccine. Donor details come from another sample of the same person, matched by shared clones. Sample: PBMCs from blood, taken 5 to 6 days after vaccination.

The CDR3 reads CASSYTLAGGYTDTQYF. The DNA reads TGTGCCAGCAGCTACACCCTAGCGGGGGGTTACACAGATACGCAGTATTTT. Here the chain combines TRBV5-6 and TRBJ2-3; 11 middle bases align to TRBD2. Measured from the cysteine to the phenylalanine, the CDR3 is 17 residues long. Solely the CDR3 DNA is kept, with 51 bases framed from the first base. Looking up the germline V gene yields CDR1 SGHDT and CDR2 YYEEEE. After removal of 3 bases from V and 2 bases from J, the junction retains 8 bases not matched to a gene.